This T cell receptor (beta chain) was observed in a study of regulatory T cells in long-lasting Graves disease. The wider study: Prior antithyroid drug treatment in newly diagnosed Graves' patients lasted under 3 months.

The sample holds many counts of this clonotype. The sample's time point: newly diagnosed GD, antithyroid drugs for less than 3 months. There was RNA extracted from PBMCs, and the TCR library was made from it. The CDR3 extends over 15 amino acids. CDR1 SQVTM and CDR2 ANQGSEA come from the germline V gene. The J segment lost 8 bases and the V segment lost 4 bases, leaving 10 bases of the junction unmatched. The authors built TCR beta libraries using iRepertoire HTBI primers and Arm-PCR of CDR3 regions. TCRdb re-analysed the multiplex PCR reads in MiXCR, keeping a single row per CDR3 protein. In the table there are 440,000 or so distinct CDR3 sequences, less than 20% of which are singletons. These records were also assigned to another study, of T cells in Graves' hyperthyroidism and ophthalmopathy. That study adds: The model forecast ophthalmopathy, anticipating it by a median 6.5 months before onset.

This sequence was found in a woman aged 25-40 years with Graves disease. This chain uses TRBV29-1 with TRBJ2-1, with 11 bases fitting TRBD1. The source was peripheral blood mononuclear cells (PBMCs), collected at new diagnosis, from a patient treated with antithyroid drugs. The CDR3 DNA follows: TGCAGCGTTGTACCCCGGGACAGGGGGTTCCATGAGCAGTTCTTC. This encodes CSVVPRDRGFHEQFF.